The present TCR beta chain was sequenced within a study of cytomegalovirus exposure and HLA in healthy donors. The V end was cut by 7 bases, the J end by 2 bases, with 16 bases between. The CDR3 extends over 14 amino acids. From germline, CDR1 is SQVTM and CDR2 ANQGSEA. Amplification used 60 Vbeta primers and 13 Jbeta primers. Produced via immunoSEQ multiplex PCR; TCRdb's table is partial and in-frame only. The table has about 150,000 clones, 80% seen once; the top ten hold around 13%. The TCR sequence derives from a man aged 30 to 45 in good health and CMV-seropositive. Material: PBMCs. The chain links TRBV29-1 to TRBJ2-3, with a tentative D call TRBD1 (5 bases). CDR3 amino acids: CSALPQGVTDTQYF. The CDR3 coding sequence is TGCAGCGCCCTTCCTCAAGGGGTCACAGATACGCAGTATTTT.